This is a list of T cell receptor beta chains from one sample in a study of identical twins. TCRdb independently ran MiXCR on the 5' RACE reads; one entry per CDR3 protein. Of around 1.7 million distinct CDR3 sequences in the sample, less than 40% were seen once. The sample taken for sequencing was cord blood. The receptors here all came from a newborn girl in good health. CDR3s include the opening cysteine and the closing phenylalanine or tryptophan.

J gene	CDR3 length	V gene	CDR3 protein
TRBJ2-2	18	TRBV21-1	CASSDSGTSGSGTGELFF
TRBJ2-3	17	TRBV4-1	CASSLPPTGGGTDTQYF
TRBJ2-1	11	TRBV28	CASRQTGEQFF
TRBJ2-7	13	TRBV7-9	CASKGAASYEQYF
TRBJ1-2	15	TRBV12-3/TRBV12-4	CASRPKQVTNYGYTF
TRBJ1-1	12	TRBV5-1	CASSQNRVEAFF
TRBJ2-7	16	TRBV7-2	CASSSFKAGERYEQYF
TRBJ2-7	13	TRBV6-5	CASSYHPLSEQYF
TRBJ2-5	16	TRBV5-1	CASSWRLAGDGETQYF
TRBJ1-2	12	TRBV20-1	CSARGGDYGYTF
TRBJ1-6	14	TRBV15	CATSRGQQRSPLHF
TRBJ2-1	14	TRBV7-2	CASSLRPTGNEQFF
TRBJ2-1	14	TRBV12-3/TRBV12-4	CASLPSREDNEQFF
TRBJ2-3	13	TRBV10-3	CAITDKSTDTQYF
TRBJ2-1	17	TRBV3-1	CASSRASGAGAYNEQFF
TRBJ2-3	15	TRBV3-1	CASSQGATSGDTQYF
TRBJ2-2	13	TRBV9	CASRSSGPGELFF
TRBJ1-1	17	TRBV4-1	CASSHTGTGFGNTEAFF
TRBJ2-3	13	TRBV10-3	CATRQGMGDTQYF
TRBJ2-3	13	TRBV7-2	CASSRPPGDTQYF
TRBJ2-3	16	TRBV10-2	CASRSGWLAGTDTQYF
TRBJ2-3	14	TRBV5-1	CASNSGRTTDTQYF
TRBJ2-2	16	TRBV24-1	CATRIKPPGDTGELFF
TRBJ2-5	14	TRBV20-1	CSATGTSEGETQYF
TRBJ2-1	16	TRBV6-6	CASSYRAVGGYNEQFF
TRBJ2-3	16	TRBV6-6	CASSYGGGASTDTQYF
TRBJ2-4	18	TRBV2	CASSGYMTSGSAKNIQYF
TRBJ2-4	17	TRBV2	CASSERGSSGSFSIQYF
TRBJ1-2	16	TRBV6-5	CASSYNLDRGDYGYTF
TRBJ2-1	15	TRBV13	CASSPEGRSYNEQFF
TRBJ2-1	16	TRBV11-2	CASSYHRGATYNEQFF
TRBJ1-2	15	TRBV2	CASSIMMTGWDGYTF
TRBJ1-2	14	TRBV24-1	CATSDSGTGVGYTF
TRBJ2-1	10	TRBV20-1	CSASGMGQFF
TRBJ2-7	15	TRBV19	CASIPRRGGVYEQYF
TRBJ2-7	16	TRBV7-8	CASSLVGLAAAGEQYF
TRBJ1-2	15	TRBV4-2	CASSQDLRGWGGYTF
TRBJ2-3	11	TRBV24-1	CATVEGDTQYF
TRBJ1-1	15	TRBV20-1	CSARGFGQGATEAFF
TRBJ2-3	15	TRBV10-3	CAISETSGRTDTQYF
TRBJ2-5	16	TRBV9	CASSASGTGRSNEQYF
TRBJ2-5	16	TRBV7-2	CASSLTGGYYGETQYF
TRBJ2-2	14	TRBV20-1	CSARDMFNTGELFF
TRBJ2-7	16	TRBV4-2	CASSQDVQRGSYEQYF
TRBJ1-5	15	TRBV7-2	CASSLAIGERQPQHF